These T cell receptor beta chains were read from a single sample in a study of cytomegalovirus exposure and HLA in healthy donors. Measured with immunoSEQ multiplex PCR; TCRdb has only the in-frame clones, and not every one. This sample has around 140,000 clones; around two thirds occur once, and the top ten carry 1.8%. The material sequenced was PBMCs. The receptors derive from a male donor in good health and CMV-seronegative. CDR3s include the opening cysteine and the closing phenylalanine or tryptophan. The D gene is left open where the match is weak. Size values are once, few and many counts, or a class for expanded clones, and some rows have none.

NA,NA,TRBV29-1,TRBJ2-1,TGCAGCGTTGACAGGGGACAAAAAAGTGAAATGACCAATGAGCAGTTCTTC,CSVDRGQKSEMTNEQFF
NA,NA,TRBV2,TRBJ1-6,TGTGCCAGCAAAACGTTCCAGGGGAATTCACCCCTCCACTTT,CASKTFQGNSPLHF
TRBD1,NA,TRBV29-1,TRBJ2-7,TGCAGCGTGACATGGACAGGGTTGGACTACGAGCAGTACTTC,CSVTWTGLDYEQYF
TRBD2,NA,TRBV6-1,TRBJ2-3,TGTGCCAGCGCCGAACGGGGGGGCCCAGATACGCAGTATTTT,CASAERGGPDTQYF
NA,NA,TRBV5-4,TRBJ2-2,TGTGCCAGCAGCTTGGGGAGTACTAACACCGGGGAGCTGTTTTTT,CASSLGSTNTGELFF
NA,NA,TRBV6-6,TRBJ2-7,TGTGCCAGCAGACGAGAACAGACCTACGAGCAGTACTTC,CASRREQTYEQYF
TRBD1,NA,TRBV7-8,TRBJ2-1,TGTGCCAGCAGCTCCCGACAGGGGGCGTACAATGAGCAGTTCTTC,CASSSRQGAYNEQFF
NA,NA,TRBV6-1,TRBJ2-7,TGTGCCAGCAGCCGACAGTATATCGAGCAGTACTTC,CASSRQYIEQYF
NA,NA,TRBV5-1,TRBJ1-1,TGCGCCAGCAGCCCAACGACAGCACCACGGAACACTGAAGCTTTCTTT,CASSPTTAPRNTEAFF
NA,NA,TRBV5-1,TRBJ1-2,TGCGCCAGCAGCTCCATACCTGGAGACAGCAACTACACCTTC,CASSSIPGDSNYTF
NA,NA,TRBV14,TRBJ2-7,TGTGCCAGCAGCCAAGTTGCCGCCTACGAGCAGTACTTC,CASSQVAAYEQYF
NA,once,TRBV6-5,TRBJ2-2,TGTGCCAGCAGGGGCGGGATGAGGGAGCTGTTTTTT,CASRGGMRELFF
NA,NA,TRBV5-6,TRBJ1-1,TGTGCCAGCAGCTTAGGGGGACCTAACACTGAAGCTTTCTTT,CASSLGGPNTEAFF
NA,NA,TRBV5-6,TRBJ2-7,TGTGCCAGCAGCTGGGGAGGGGGGAGCCACGAGCAGTACTTC,CASSWGGGSHEQYF
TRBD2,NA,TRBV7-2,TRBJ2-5,TGTGCCAGCAGCCCGAGACTAGCGGGGGGGCCGTCCGAGACCCAGTACTTC,CASSPRLAGGPSETQYF
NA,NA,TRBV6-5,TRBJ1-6,TGTGCCAGCAGTAAGACAGAGGTTGGTTCACTCCTCCACTTT,CASSKTEVGSLLHF
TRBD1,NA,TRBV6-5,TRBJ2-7,TGTGCCAGCAGTTACTCGACAGGGACAGGGGCCTACGAGCAGTACTTC,CASSYSTGTGAYEQYF
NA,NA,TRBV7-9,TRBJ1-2,TGTGCCAGCAGCTTAATGGCGGCAGCAACTAACTATGGCTACACCTTC,CASSLMAAATNYGYTF
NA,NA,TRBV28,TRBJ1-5,TGTGCCAGCACCTGGGTAAGGGGGCCCCAGCATTTT,CASTWVRGPQHF
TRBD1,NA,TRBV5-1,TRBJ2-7,TGCGCCAGCAGCTTATCCAGGGGGCGTGAGCAGTACTTC,CASSLSRGREQYF
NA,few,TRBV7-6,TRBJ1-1,TGTGCCAGCAGCTTAGGTACTGGTGGAGCTTTCTTT,CASSLGTGGAFF
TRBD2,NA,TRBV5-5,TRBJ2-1,TGTGCCAGCAGCTTCCTCGCGGGGGGGCGGAGGAATGAGCAGTTCTTC,CASSFLAGGRRNEQFF
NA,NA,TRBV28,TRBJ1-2,TGTGCCAGCAGTGGAGGACGGGCCTATGGCTACACCTTC,CASSGGRAYGYTF
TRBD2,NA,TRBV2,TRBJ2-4,TGTGCCAGCAGTCTCTTTTCGGGGGGGCCCGGGGCCAAAAACATTCAGTACTTC,CASSLFSGGPGAKNIQYF
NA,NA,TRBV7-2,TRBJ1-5,TGTGCCAGCAGCTCCCTCCTTGGCGGATACAATCAGCCCCAGCATTTT,CASSSLLGGYNQPQHF
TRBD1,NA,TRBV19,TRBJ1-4,TGTGCCAGTACCCCGCAGGGGGCCGATGAAAAACTGTTTTTT,CASTPQGADEKLFF
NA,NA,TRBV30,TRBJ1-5,TGTGCCTGGAGCCGAGGGTTGAGCAATCAGCCCCAGCATTTT,CAWSRGLSNQPQHF
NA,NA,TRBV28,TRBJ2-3,TGTGCCAGCAGTTTAGGAGGGGGGGGCACAGATACGCAGTATTTT,CASSLGGGGTDTQYF
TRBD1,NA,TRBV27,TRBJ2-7,TGTGCCAGCAGTTTACACAGGGGGCAGAACGAGCAGTACTTC,CASSLHRGQNEQYF
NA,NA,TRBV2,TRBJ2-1,TGTGCCAGCAAGAAACCCGACCCCGAGGGGCAGTTCTTC,CASKKPDPEGQFF
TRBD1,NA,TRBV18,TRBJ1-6,TGTGCCAGCTCACCTATTCGGACAGGGGGGGAATCACCCCTCCACTTT,CASSPIRTGGESPLHF
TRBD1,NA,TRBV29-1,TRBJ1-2,TGCAGCGTCGATGACCGGGACAGGGGGCATCATGGCTACACCTTC,CSVDDRDRGHHGYTF
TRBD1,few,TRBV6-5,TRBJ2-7,TGTGCCAGCAGTTACTTCAGGGGGAGCTCCTACGAGCAGTACTTC,CASSYFRGSSYEQYF
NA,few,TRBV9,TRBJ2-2,TGTGCCAGCAGCGTAGGAACAGGCCTTAGCACCGGGGAGCTGTTTTTT,CASSVGTGLSTGELFF
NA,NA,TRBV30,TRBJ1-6,TGTGCCTGGAGTGTACTAGGCTCCTATAATTCACCCCTCCACTTT,CAWSVLGSYNSPLHF
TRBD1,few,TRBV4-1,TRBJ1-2,TGCGCCAGCAGCCCCACGGACAGGGGGATGAGTGGCTACACCTTC,CASSPTDRGMSGYTF
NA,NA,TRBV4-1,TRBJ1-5,TGCGCCAGCAGCCAGGAGGGTGCGGGCCAGCCCCAGCATTTT,CASSQEGAGQPQHF